A selection of T cell receptor beta chains follows, all from one sample in a study of cytomegalovirus exposure and HLA in healthy donors. Here immunoSEQ multiplex PCR was the method, and the copy in TCRdb shows in-frame clones only, minus some. This repertoire shows about 170,000 clones, roughly 84% found once; its top ten account for around 2.6%. Sequencing used PBMCs. Source of these receptors: a man aged 25 to 40 in good health and CMV-seropositive. Both conserved end residues are part of each CDR3. A D gene is named only where the DNA matches it firmly. Size tells how often a clone was seen (once, few, many) or the class of an expanded clone, and some rows leave it out.

12	TRBV6-5	-	-	TRBJ1-1	CASRGGVAEAFF	TGTGCCAGCAGAGGGGGGGTGGCTGAAGCTTTCTTT
15	TRBV5-5	TRBD2	-	TRBJ2-5	CASSYPSGGEGTQYF	TGTGCCAGCAGCTATCCTAGCGGGGGGGAGGGGACCCAGTACTTC
13	TRBV5-1	-	-	TRBJ1-2	CASSLVGEYGYTF	TGCGCCAGCAGCTTGGTCGGGGAATATGGCTACACCTTC
16	TRBV10-1	TRBD1	-	TRBJ1-5	CASSQVGWDSYQPQHF	TGCGCCAGCAGTCAAGTTGGGTGGGACAGTTATCAGCCCCAGCATTTT
14	TRBV5-1	TRBD1	-	TRBJ1-3	CASSSGTAGNTIYF	TGCGCCAGCAGCTCCGGGACAGCTGGAAACACCATATATTTT
16	TRBV27	-	-	TRBJ2-6	CASSLNRGSGANVLTF	TGTGCCAGCAGTCTAAATCGGGGCTCTGGGGCCAACGTCCTGACTTTC
21	TRBV4-2	TRBD2	few	TRBJ2-5	CASSQDQGYSGRAPTQETQYF	TGTGCCAGCAGCCAAGATCAGGGCTACAGCGGGAGGGCCCCAACCCAAGAGACCCAGTACTTC
16	TRBV18	TRBD1	-	TRBJ1-5	CASSPPTGAGNQPQHF	TGTGCCAGCTCACCGCCGACAGGGGCCGGTAATCAGCCCCAGCATTTT
14	TRBV5-4	TRBD1	-	TRBJ2-7	CASSRDRVPYEQYF	TGTGCCAGCAGCAGGGACAGGGTCCCCTACGAGCAGTACTTC
15	TRBV11-2	-	-	TRBJ2-3	CASSLLAASTDTQYF	TGTGCCAGCAGCTTATTAGCAGCTAGCACAGATACGCAGTATTTT
16	TRBV4-1	-	-	TRBJ2-2	CASSPSAGPNTGELFF	TGCGCCAGCAGCCCTTCAGCGGGTCCGAACACCGGGGAGCTGTTTTTT
12	TRBV7-2	-	-	TRBJ2-1	CASSFSRNEQFF	TGTGCCAGCAGCTTTTCTAGGAATGAGCAGTTCTTC
15	TRBV7-8	TRBD1	-	TRBJ1-5	CASSPDRLSNQPQHF	TGTGCCAGCAGCCCGGACAGGCTTAGCAATCAGCCCCAGCATTTT
19	TRBV19	TRBD1	once	TRBJ2-3	CASSPLWDSTRGHTDTQYF	TGTGCCAGTAGCCCCTTGTGGGACAGCACCCGGGGACACACAGATACGCAGTATTTT
14	TRBV15	-	-	TRBJ1-1	CATRFRRGYTEAFF	TGTGCCACCAGGTTTCGCCGGGGTTACACTGAAGCTTTCTTT
15	TRBV4-2	-	-	TRBJ2-2	CASSPGTTNTGELFF	TGTGCCAGCAGCCCGGGGACAACAAACACCGGGGAGCTGTTTTTT
16	TRBV12-5	-	-	TRBJ1-1	CASGFGPQGMNTEAFF	TGTGCTAGTGGTTTTGGACCCCAGGGGATGAACACTGAAGCTTTCTTT
15	TRBV14	-	-	TRBJ2-3	CASSQGLLNTDTQYF	TGTGCCAGCAGCCAAGGACTACTAAACACAGATACGCAGTATTTT
14	TRBV2	-	-	TRBJ1-1	CASSEALRGTEAFF	TGTGCCAGCAGTGAAGCGCTTAGGGGGACTGAAGCTTTCTTT
13	TRBV2	-	-	TRBJ1-2	CAGHRDPNYGYTF	TGTGCCGGCCACCGGGATCCAAACTATGGCTACACCTTC
16	TRBV18	TRBD1	few	TRBJ1-3	CASSPQTGGAGNTIYF	TGTGCCAGCTCACCCCAAACAGGGGGCGCTGGAAACACCATATATTTT
12	TRBV6-1	-	-	TRBJ1-2	CASRGGAFGYTF	TGTGCCAGCAGGGGGGGGGCATTTGGCTACACCTTC
15	TRBV10-3	-	-	TRBJ2-1	CAISEQRPTINEQFF	TGTGCCATCAGTGAGCAGCGTCCTACCATTAATGAGCAGTTCTTC
14	TRBV18	-	-	TRBJ1-3	CASSPGNSGNTIYF	TGTGCCAGCTCACCAGGCAACTCTGGAAACACCATATATTTT
13	TRBV2	-	-	TRBJ1-1	CAREAGRSTEAFF	TGTGCCAGGGAAGCGGGGAGAAGCACTGAAGCTTTCTTT